This T cell receptor beta chain is from a study of CD8+CD57+ T cells in acquired aplastic anemia. Both TCR beta VDJ combination and CDR3 sequence profiling were carried out. Genomic DNA was the template for this profiling. One entry per CDR3 protein results from TCRdb running MiXCR on the reads. The sample lists under 350,000 distinct CDR3 sequences; 45% to 65% were seen once. The CDR3 has 11 residues. Trimming pared 2 bases from V and 8 bases from J, leaving 4 bases between. Germline-derived CDR1 and CDR2 are LGHDT and YNNKEL (reference sequence). The sample holds many counts of this clonotype. Before being chosen for sequencing, patients had shown CD8+CD57+ cell expansion by flow cytometry.

This clonotype originated in a human donor with aplastic anemia. This chain joins TRBV3-1 and TRBJ2-1; D remains unclear. Input material: sorted CD4+, CD8+, or CD8+CD57+ T cells (not recorded which) from PBMCs. The DNA of the CDR3 is TGTGCCAGCAGCCAACTCCATGAGCAGTTCTTC. Amino acid sequence: CASSQLHEQFF.